These T cell receptor beta chains were read from a single sample in a study of blood T cell repertoires in COVID-19. Data came from immunoSEQ multiplex PCR; TCRdb stores just in-frame clones and leaves some out. Of 65,000 to 90,000 clones in the sample, more than 75% were seen once. Sequencing used peripheral blood. These receptors originate from a man aged 50-60 years with active COVID-19. CDR3s leave out the opening cysteine and the closing phenylalanine or tryptophan. Where a row states a size, it is once, few, many or the class of an expanded clone; other rows omit it.

V,J,size,CDR3
TRBV2,TRBJ1-2,NA,ASSGAGNYGYT
TRBV7-3,TRBJ2-1,NA,ASSLNYENEQF
TRBV30,TRBJ1-1,NA,AWSAPSPRSTEAF
TRBV9,TRBJ2-3,NA,ASSTRTSGRVYTQY
TRBV13,TRBJ2-2,NA,ASSPPGQGNTGELF
TRBV12-3/TRBV12-4,TRBJ2-7,NA,ASSEQGAYEQY
TRBV4-3,TRBJ2-3,NA,ASSQGPSSTDTQY
TRBV10-3,TRBJ2-5,NA,ATSGEEETQY
TRBV9,TRBJ2-7,once,ASSGVTGSEQY
TRBV4-2,TRBJ2-2,once,ASSHHRGQNTGELF
TRBV9,TRBJ2-3,NA,ASSVEGGGTDTQY
TRBV6-1,TRBJ2-5,NA,ASSDVGTGGWDEETQY
TRBV16,TRBJ1-1,NA,ASSQRKPGKGQEAF
TRBV6-5,TRBJ2-1,NA,ASSRTSGGLPEQF
TRBV5-1,TRBJ2-2,NA,ASSLDRVHTGELF
TRBV4-1,TRBJ2-1,NA,ASSSPPGATSGKNEQF
TRBV9,TRBJ1-3,NA,ASSVTGQGNTIY
TRBV28,TRBJ2-1,NA,ASTTTGASGREF
TRBV2,TRBJ2-3,NA,ASRRTSGSVGAQY
TRBV5-8,TRBJ2-1,few,ASRSYNEQF
TRBV6-2/TRBV6-3,TRBJ2-6,NA,ASSPGLAGSGANVLT
TRBV9,TRBJ2-7,NA,ASSVATGYEQY
TRBV28,TRBJ1-1,NA,ASATGTVNTEAF
TRBV28,TRBJ2-2,NA,ASSLGHSTGELF
TRBV28,TRBJ2-7,NA,ASSLGLAREQY
TRBV4-1,TRBJ2-7,once,ASSQGTGTDEQY
TRBV6-5,TRBJ1-2,once,ASSYSGRAVNGYT
TRBV30,TRBJ1-6,few,AWSATEYSPLH
TRBV12-3/TRBV12-4,TRBJ1-2,NA,ASSLQGARGYT
TRBV3-1/TRBV3-2,TRBJ1-5,NA,ASSTGTANQPQH
TRBV18,TRBJ1-2,NA,ASSPGQGYDGYT
TRBV30,TRBJ1-3,few,AWSVMDLGNTIY
TRBV30,TRBJ1-2,once,AWSPDRVGYGYT
TRBV27,TRBJ2-1,NA,ASSSAPGGTYNVRDEQF
TRBV12-3/TRBV12-4,TRBJ1-1,NA,ASSLFMGQGVL
TRBV4-2,TRBJ1-4,NA,ASSQDRGDSNEKLF
TRBV15,TRBJ2-7,NA,ATGEGDAGVSYEQY
TRBV7-8,TRBJ1-1,NA,ASSLTGVRTEAF
TRBV28,TRBJ2-3,NA,ASSGRGFREY
TRBV25-1,TRBJ1-4,NA,ASSGSEHEKLF
TRBV5-1,TRBJ1-2,once,ASRSEGTAGYT
TRBV5-6,TRBJ1-3,NA,ASSLEGYTIY
TRBV11-3,TRBJ1-1,NA,ASSIGGDRTEAF
TRBV5-1,TRBJ1-1,NA,ASSFSYGNTEAF
TRBV9,TRBJ2-5,NA,ASSVVANQETQY
TRBV30,TRBJ1-5,once,AWSRDGSGPQH
TRBV19,TRBJ1-1,NA,ASSIVVAGMNTEAF
TRBV6-5,TRBJ2-5,once,ASSYSKGGRETQY
TRBV5-1,TRBJ2-5,NA,ASSSKFLGSGGEETQY
TRBV4-3,TRBJ1-1,NA,ASSQEFSTEAF
TRBV19,TRBJ1-5,NA,ASSISRGRQPQH
TRBV4-3,TRBJ2-5,NA,ASSQDLVPSGLETQY
TRBV5-6,TRBJ2-1,NA,ASSLGSVHHEQF
TRBV5-1,TRBJ1-4,NA,ASSLQEQGEKLF
TRBV11-2,TRBJ2-7,NA,ASSLAPGGYYEQY
TRBV19,TRBJ2-2,NA,ASSGGSREGELF
TRBV5-6,TRBJ2-1,NA,ASSLGGTSFYNEQF
TRBV11-2,TRBJ2-7,NA,ASSPLARMSSYEQY
TRBV6-2/TRBV6-3,TRBJ1-1,once,ASSPFRRDGTEAF
TRBV4-3,TRBJ2-5,few,ASSQALAGGSWETQY